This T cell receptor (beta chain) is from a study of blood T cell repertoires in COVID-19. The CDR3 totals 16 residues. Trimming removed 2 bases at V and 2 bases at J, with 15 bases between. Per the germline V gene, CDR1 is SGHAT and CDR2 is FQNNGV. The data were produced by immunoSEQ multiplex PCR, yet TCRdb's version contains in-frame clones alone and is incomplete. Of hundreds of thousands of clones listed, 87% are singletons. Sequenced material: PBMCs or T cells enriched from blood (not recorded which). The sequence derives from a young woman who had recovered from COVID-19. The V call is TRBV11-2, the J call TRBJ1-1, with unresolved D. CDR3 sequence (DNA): TGTGCCAGCAGCTTATTCCGGATAACAGTAAACACTGAAGCTTTCTTT. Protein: CASSLFRITVNTEAFF.